This T cell receptor (beta chain) was captured by sequencing in a study of T cell changes during pregnancy in multiple sclerosis. In germline, CDR1 is SQVTM, CDR2 ANQGSEA. This CDR3 contains 16 residues. With V trimmed by 4 bases and J by 1 base, 4 bases remained unmatched. Using immunoSEQ multiplex PCR, the repertoire was profiled, and TCRdb retains in-frame clones only, with some absent. This sample has around 38,000 clones; under 95% occur once, and the top ten carry about 5.5%. The specimen was CD8+ T cells from peripheral blood mononuclear cells, collected in the third trimester of pregnancy. The chain couples TRBV29-1 to TRBJ2-2; 12 nucleotides line up with TRBD2. This receptor was obtained from a female donor with multiple sclerosis, enrolled in a pregnancy study. CDR3 amino acids: CSVVSGLAGNTGELFF. The CDR3 DNA is TGCAGCGTTGTATCGGGACTAGCGGGGAACACCGGGGAGCTGTTTTTT.